The rows below give T cell receptor beta chains drawn from one sample of a study of blood T cell repertoires in COVID-19. The data were produced by immunoSEQ multiplex PCR, yet TCRdb's version contains in-frame clones alone and is incomplete. The sample lists over 130,000 clones, roughly 80% occurring once. The sequencing input was peripheral blood. Receptors were obtained from a woman between 45 and 65 years old with active or convalescent COVID-19. Both conserved end residues are trimmed from each CDR3. Clone size appears in some rows only: once, few, many, or a class for an expanded clone.

CDR3: ASSYSSNRVYGYT
V: TRBV6-5
J: TRBJ1-2
size: NA

CDR3: AISESMVEQPQH
V: TRBV10-3
J: TRBJ1-5
size: NA

CDR3: ASSLGGGAPYEQY
V: TRBV7-2
J: TRBJ2-7
size: once

CDR3: ASSKDRGHLADTQY
V: TRBV6-4
J: TRBJ2-3
size: NA

CDR3: ASGLGPPLYGYT
V: TRBV12-5
J: TRBJ1-2
size: NA

CDR3: ASMTPGTGDNQPQH
V: TRBV19
J: TRBJ1-5
size: NA

CDR3: ASSRTGSSYEQY
V: TRBV13
J: TRBJ2-7
size: NA

CDR3: ASSSLNTDTQY
V: TRBV7-2
J: TRBJ2-3
size: once

CDR3: ASNNTGTGGFYGYT
V: TRBV6-4
J: TRBJ1-2
size: once

CDR3: ASSLVTSGTQGGQY
V: TRBV7-9
J: TRBJ2-5
size: NA

CDR3: ASSLSSSYNEQF
V: TRBV28
J: TRBJ2-1
size: NA

CDR3: ASSKRIWAPGKGYT
V: TRBV21-1
J: TRBJ1-2
size: NA

CDR3: AWRDHQGLAF
V: TRBV30
J: TRBJ1-1
size: NA

CDR3: ASSQPGQGNEKLF
V: TRBV4-2
J: TRBJ1-4
size: NA

CDR3: ASSFGEAGELF
V: TRBV12-3/TRBV12-4
J: TRBJ2-2
size: NA

CDR3: AGGGLGSGANVLT
V: TRBV6-5
J: TRBJ2-6
size: NA

CDR3: ASSSGTSSYNEQF
V: TRBV11-2
J: TRBJ2-1
size: NA

CDR3: ASSIRLVAGQKAYGYT
V: TRBV19
J: TRBJ1-2
size: NA

CDR3: ASSFSPSGSKNEQF
V: TRBV5-5
J: TRBJ2-1
size: NA

CDR3: ASSRLLAEHDNEQF
V: TRBV7-2
J: TRBJ2-1
size: NA

CDR3: ASSPPTTGVNYGYT
V: TRBV18
J: TRBJ1-2
size: NA

CDR3: ASSFQGSYGYT
V: TRBV12-3/TRBV12-4
J: TRBJ1-2
size: few

CDR3: ASGLVAGAGTEAF
V: TRBV12-5
J: TRBJ1-1
size: NA

CDR3: ASSEGLAGGLGDTQY
V: TRBV27
J: TRBJ2-3
size: NA

CDR3: ASSERRVIRTDTQY
V: TRBV6-1
J: TRBJ2-3
size: few